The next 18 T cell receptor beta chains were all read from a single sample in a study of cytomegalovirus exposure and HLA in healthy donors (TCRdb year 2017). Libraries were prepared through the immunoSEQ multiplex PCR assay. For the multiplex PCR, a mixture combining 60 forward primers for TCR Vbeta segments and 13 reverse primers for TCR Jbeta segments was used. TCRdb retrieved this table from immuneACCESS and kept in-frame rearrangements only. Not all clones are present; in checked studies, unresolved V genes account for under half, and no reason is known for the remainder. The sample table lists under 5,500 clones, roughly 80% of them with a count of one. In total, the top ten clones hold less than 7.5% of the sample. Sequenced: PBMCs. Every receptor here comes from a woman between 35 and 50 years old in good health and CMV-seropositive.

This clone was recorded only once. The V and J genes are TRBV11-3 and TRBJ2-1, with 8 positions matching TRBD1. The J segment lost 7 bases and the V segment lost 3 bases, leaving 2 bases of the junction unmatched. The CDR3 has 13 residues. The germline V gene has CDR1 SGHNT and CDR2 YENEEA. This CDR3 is CASSFQGANEQFF. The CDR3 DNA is TGTGCCAGCAGCTTTCAGGGGGCTAATGAGCAGTTCTTC.

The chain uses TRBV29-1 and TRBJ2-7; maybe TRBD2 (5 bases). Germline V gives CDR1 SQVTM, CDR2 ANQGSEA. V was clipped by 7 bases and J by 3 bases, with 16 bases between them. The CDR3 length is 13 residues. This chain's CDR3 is CSANDGGNYEQYF. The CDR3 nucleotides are TGCAGCGCTAACGACGGAGGAAACTACGAGCAGTACTTC.

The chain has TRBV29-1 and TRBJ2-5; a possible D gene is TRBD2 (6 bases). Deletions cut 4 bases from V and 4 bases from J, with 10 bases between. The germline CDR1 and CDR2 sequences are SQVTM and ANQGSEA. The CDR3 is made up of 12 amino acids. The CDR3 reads CSVGGIRETQYF. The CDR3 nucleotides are TGCAGCGTTGGCGGGATTCGAGAGACCCAGTACTTC. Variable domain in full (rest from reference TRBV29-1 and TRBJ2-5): SAVISQKPSRDICQRGTSLTIQCQVDSQVTMMFWYRQQPGQSLTLIATANQGSEATYESGFVIDKFPISRPNLTFSTLTVSNMSPEDSSIYLCSVGGIRETQYFGPGTRLLVL.

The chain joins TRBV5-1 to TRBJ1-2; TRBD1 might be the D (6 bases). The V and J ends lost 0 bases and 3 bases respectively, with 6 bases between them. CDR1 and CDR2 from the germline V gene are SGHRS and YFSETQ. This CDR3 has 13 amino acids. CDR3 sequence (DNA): TGCGCCAGCAGCTTGGAGGGGGACTATGGCTACACCTTC. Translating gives CASSLEGDYGYTF.

CDR3 amino acids: CASSLGQFYGYTF. The CDR3 region has the DNA TGTGCCAGCAGCTTGGGACAGTTCTATGGCTACACCTTC. The chain has TRBV7-9 and TRBJ1-2; 7 bases map to TRBD1. J was trimmed by 4 bases and V by 3 bases; bases with no gene match: 2. CDR3 length: 13 residues. Germline CDR1 and CDR2: SEHNR and FQNEAQ (reference sequence).

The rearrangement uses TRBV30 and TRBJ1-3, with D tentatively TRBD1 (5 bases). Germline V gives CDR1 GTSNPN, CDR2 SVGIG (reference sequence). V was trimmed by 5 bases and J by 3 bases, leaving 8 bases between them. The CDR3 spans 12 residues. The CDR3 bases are TGTGCCTGGGACAGAGGTGGAAACACCATATATTTT. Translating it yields CAWDRGGNTIYF.

In DNA form, the CDR3 reads TGTGCCTGGAGTGTAGGAGGGAAGAACACTGAAGCTTTCTTT. Encoded protein: CAWSVGGKNTEAFF. V and J are TRBV30 and TRBJ1-1; D is undetermined. Deletions cut 0 bases from V and 1 base from J, with 9 bases between. This CDR3 has 14 amino acids. Per the germline V gene, CDR1 is GTSNPN and CDR2 is SVGIG (reference sequence).

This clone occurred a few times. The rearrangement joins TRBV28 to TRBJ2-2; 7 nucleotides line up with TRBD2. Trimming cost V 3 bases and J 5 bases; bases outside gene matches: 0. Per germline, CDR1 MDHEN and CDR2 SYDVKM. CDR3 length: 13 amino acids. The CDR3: CASSLRGTGELFF. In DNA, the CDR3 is TGTGCCAGCAGTTTGCGGGGGACCGGGGAGCTGTTTTTT.

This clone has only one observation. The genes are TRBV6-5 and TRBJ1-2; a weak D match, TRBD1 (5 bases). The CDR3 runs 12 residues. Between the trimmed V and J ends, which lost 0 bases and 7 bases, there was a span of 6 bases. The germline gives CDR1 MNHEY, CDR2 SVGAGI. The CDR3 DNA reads TGTGCCAGCAGTTACTCAGGGGCTGGCTACACCTTC. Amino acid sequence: CASSYSGAGYTF.

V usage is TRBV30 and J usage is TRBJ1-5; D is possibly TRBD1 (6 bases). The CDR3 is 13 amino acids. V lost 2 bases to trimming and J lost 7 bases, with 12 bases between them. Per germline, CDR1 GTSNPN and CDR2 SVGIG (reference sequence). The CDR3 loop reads CAWSLTGQQPQHF. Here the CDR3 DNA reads TGTGCCTGGAGTCTCACAGGGCAGCAGCCCCAGCATTTT.

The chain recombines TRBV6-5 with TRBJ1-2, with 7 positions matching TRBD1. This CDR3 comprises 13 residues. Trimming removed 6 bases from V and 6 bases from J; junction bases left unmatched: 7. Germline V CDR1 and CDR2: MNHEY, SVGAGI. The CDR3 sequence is CASSLTGANGYTF. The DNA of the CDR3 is TGTGCCAGCAGCCTAACAGGGGCGAATGGCTACACCTTC.

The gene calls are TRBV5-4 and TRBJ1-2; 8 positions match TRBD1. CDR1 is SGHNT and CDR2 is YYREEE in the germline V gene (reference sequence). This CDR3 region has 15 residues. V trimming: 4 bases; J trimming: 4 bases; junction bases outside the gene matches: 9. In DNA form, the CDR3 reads TGTGCCAGCAGCGAAGCGACAGGGGTACTCTATGGCTACACCTTC. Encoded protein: CASSEATGVLYGYTF.

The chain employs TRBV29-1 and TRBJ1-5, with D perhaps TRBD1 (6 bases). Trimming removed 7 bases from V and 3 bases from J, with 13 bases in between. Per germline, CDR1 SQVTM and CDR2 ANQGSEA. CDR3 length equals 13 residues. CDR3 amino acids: CSALQGNNQPQHF. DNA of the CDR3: TGCAGCGCCTTACAGGGAAACAATCAGCCCCAGCATTTT.

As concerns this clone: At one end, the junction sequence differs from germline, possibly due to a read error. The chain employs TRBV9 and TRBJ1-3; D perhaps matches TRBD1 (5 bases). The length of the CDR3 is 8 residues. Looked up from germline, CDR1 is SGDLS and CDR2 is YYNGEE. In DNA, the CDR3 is TGTGCCAGCAGCCCGGGGGAGTTT. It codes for CASSPGEF.

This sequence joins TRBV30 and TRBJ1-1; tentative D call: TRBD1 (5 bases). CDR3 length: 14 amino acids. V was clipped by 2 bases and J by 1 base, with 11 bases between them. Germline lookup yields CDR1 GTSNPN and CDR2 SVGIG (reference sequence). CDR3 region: CAWSRGHRNTEAFF. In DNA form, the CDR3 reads TGTGCCTGGAGTAGAGGACACCGGAACACTGAAGCTTTCTTT.

CDR3 residues: CASSPAGGETQYF. The CDR3 nucleotides read TGTGCCAGCAGCCCCGCGGGGGGCGAGACCCAGTACTTC. The genes are TRBV7-9 and TRBJ2-5; TRBD2 matches 8 bases. This CDR3 spans 13 amino acids. CDR1 and CDR2 from the germline V gene are SEHNR and FQNEAQ (reference sequence). V lost 5 bases and J lost 5; bases outside the gene matches: 4.

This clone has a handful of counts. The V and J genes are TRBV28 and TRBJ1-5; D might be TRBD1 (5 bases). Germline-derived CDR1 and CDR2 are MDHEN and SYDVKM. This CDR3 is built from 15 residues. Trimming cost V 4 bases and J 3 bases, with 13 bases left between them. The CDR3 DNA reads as TGTGCCAGCAGTTCCCGGGACTTCTTCAATCAGCCCCAGCATTTT. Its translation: CASSSRDFFNQPQHF. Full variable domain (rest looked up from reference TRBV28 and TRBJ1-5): DVKVTQSSRYLVKRTGEKVFLECVQDMDHENMFWYRQDPGLGLRLIYFSYDVKMKEKGDIPEGYSVSREKKERFSLILESASTNQTSMYLCASSSRDFFNQPQHFGDGTRLSIL.

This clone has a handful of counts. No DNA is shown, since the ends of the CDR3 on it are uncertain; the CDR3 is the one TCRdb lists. CDR3 amino acids: CASILGGSEAFF. This rearrangement joins TRBV6-5 to TRBJ1-1. CDR1 and CDR2 (germline): MNHEY, SVGAGI. The CDR3 has 12 amino acids, counting both end residues.